The 23 T cell receptor beta chains listed next were all sequenced from one sample in a study of technical replicates of blood from a few donors. Method: immunoSEQ multiplex PCR; TCRdb's copy keeps in-frame clones and lacks some. The data show over 50,000 clones, around 94% seen once. The source material was T cells isolated from PBMCs. These receptors all stem from a human donor in good health.

The rearrangement uses TRBV6-5 and TRBJ2-1; perhaps TRBD1 as D (6 bases). CDR3 size: 14 residues. V lost 9 bases, J lost 8 bases, and 20 bases lay in between. Germline V lookup: CDR1 MNHEY, CDR2 SVGAGI. CDR3 DNA sequence: TGTGCCAGTAACCGGGACAATAATTACCATGAGCAGTTCTTC. Protein product: CASNRDNNYHEQFF.

The chain is built from TRBV13 and TRBJ2-3; maybe TRBD1 (6 bases). CDR1 and CDR2 from the germline V gene are PRHDT and FYEKMQ (reference sequence). V was clipped by 5 bases and J by 10 bases, with 13 bases between them. The length of the CDR3 is 12 residues. CDR3 sequence (DNA): TGTGCCAGCAGCCCGGACAGAAGGGCGCAGTATTTT. Translated: CASSPDRRAQYF.

This clone was seen a single time. The rearrangement links TRBV28 to TRBJ2-7, with TRBD2 as a possible D gene (7 bases). Trimming left V 8 bases short and J 4 bases short, with 15 bases between. Germline CDR1 is MDHEN and CDR2 is SYDVKM. The CDR3 consists of 13 residues. CDR3 in DNA: TGTGCCAGCGAACAGGGAGGGTCTTACGAGCAGTACTTC. Protein product: CASEQGGSYEQYF.

This chain links TRBV29-1 with TRBJ2-2; 7 bases fit TRBD1. The CDR3 has 13 residues. The junction had 2 bases not matched to a gene; V was cut back by 7 bases and J by 0 bases. Germline-derived CDR1 and CDR2 are SQVTM and ANQGSEA. The CDR3 DNA sequence: TGCAGCGCCGACAGGGCGAACACCGGGGAGCTGTTTTTT. This codes for CSADRANTGELFF.

This chain uses TRBV18 with TRBJ1-2; 9 bases map to TRBD1. The CDR3 loop spans 19 amino acids. Trimming at V came to 0 bases and at J to 2 bases, leaving 13 bases not matched to a gene. Germline values: CDR1 KGHSH, CDR2 LQKENI. Written as DNA, the CDR3 is TGTGCCAGCTCACCACCGTCTGTCCGGACAGGGGCCACCAACTATGGCTACACCTTC. Translated: CASSPPSVRTGATNYGYTF.

This clone was observed a few times. This chain uses TRBV11-2 with TRBJ2-1; TRBD2 agrees at 11 bases. The CDR3 has 15 residues. Germline assignment: CDR1 SGHAT and CDR2 FQNNGV. Trimming removed 6 bases from V and 6 bases from J; junction bases left unmatched: 7. The CDR3 loop is CASRPALAGVNEQFF. The CDR3 DNA follows: TGTGCCAGCAGGCCCGCACTAGCGGGAGTCAATGAGCAGTTCTTC.

This clone was seen a single time. The CDR3 DNA reads TGTGCCAGCGGACAGACTGCCTACAATGAGCAGTTCTTC. It codes for CASGQTAYNEQFF. The chain combines TRBV11-2 with TRBJ2-1, with TRBD1 as a possible D gene (6 bases). In germline, CDR1 is SGHAT, CDR2 FQNNGV. The CDR3 length is 13 residues. Trimming stripped 8 bases from V and 2 bases from J, with 10 bases between.

The rearrangement links TRBV7-9 to TRBJ2-5; D ambiguous. Trimming took off 6 bases at V and 4 bases at J, with 15 bases between the two ends. The germline CDR1 and CDR2 sequences are SEHNR and FQNEAQ (reference sequence). This CDR3 region has 14 residues. In DNA form, the CDR3 reads TGTGCCAGCAGTTCAGACACCTTAAGAGAGACCCAGTACTTC. Translating gives CASSSDTLRETQYF.

J is TRBJ2-7 and V is TRBV5-4; no clear D. This CDR3 spans 14 amino acids. The V end lost 1 base, the J end lost 1 base, and 9 bases lay between the germline ends. The germline V gene encodes CDR1 SGHNT and CDR2 YYREEE (reference sequence). CDR3 DNA: TGTGCCAGCAGCTTGTTCGGTCCGTCCTACGAGCAGTACTTC. Its translation: CASSLFGPSYEQYF.

This chain joins TRBV28 and TRBJ2-6, with D perhaps matching TRBD2 (5 bases). CDR3 size: 20 residues. With 5 bases removed from V and 0 bases from J, the gap between germline ends came to 23 bases. CDR1 and CDR2 from the germline V gene are MDHEN and SYDVKM. DNA of the CDR3: TGTGCCAGCAGTCCACCGGTTGCAGCGGTATTACGCTCTGGGGCCAACGTCCTGACTTTC. This sequence encodes CASSPPVAAVLRSGANVLTF.

The chain couples TRBV5-1 to TRBJ2-1; 9 nucleotides match TRBD2. This CDR3 has 19 residues. The V and J ends lost 0 bases and 3 bases, in that order; junction bases with no gene match: 13. The germline V gene has CDR1 SGHRS and CDR2 YFSETQ. In DNA form, the CDR3 reads TGCGCCAGCAGCTTGGTAGGCCTAGCGGGGCTCGGCTTCTACAATGAGCAGTTCTTC. Its translation: CASSLVGLAGLGFYNEQFF.

The J gene is TRBJ1-2, the V gene TRBV7-2; 7 nucleotides line up with TRBD1. This CDR3 comprises 16 residues. Unmatched junction bases numbered 11, after V lost 5 bases and J lost 2 bases. Germline V gene data show CDR1 as SGHTA and CDR2 as FQGNSA. DNA of the CDR3: TGTGCCAGCAGCCTACAGACAGGGCAAAGGAACTATGGCTACACCTTC. Translating gives CASSLQTGQRNYGYTF.

J is TRBJ2-7 and V is TRBV28; possible D gene TRBD2, 6 bases. V dropped 5 bases and J dropped 4 bases, with 18 bases sitting between them. Per the germline V gene, CDR1 is MDHEN and CDR2 is SYDVKM. The CDR3 is made up of 15 amino acids. CDR3: CASSPTEAGGYEQYF. DNA for the CDR3: TGTGCCAGCAGTCCTACCGAAGCGGGTGGTTACGAGCAGTACTTC.

The chain employs TRBV7-9 and TRBJ1-2; 9 bases map to TRBD1. The CDR3 is made up of 12 amino acids. Losses at the gene ends were 5 bases for V and 7 bases for J; bases not matched to a gene: 2. In germline, CDR1 is SEHNR, CDR2 FQNEAQ (reference sequence). CDR3 residues: CASSETGGGYTF. The CDR3 nucleotides read TGTGCCAGCAGCGAGACAGGGGGTGGCTACACCTTC.

The V gene is TRBV23-1, the J gene TRBJ2-1; 9 nucleotides line up with TRBD2. TRBV23-1 is annotated as an ORF whose role is uncertain. This CDR3 comprises 14 residues. Unmatched junction bases numbered 5, after V lost 6 bases and J lost 5 bases. The CDR3: CASRPRGGDNEQFF. The CDR3 region has the DNA TGCGCCAGCAGACCGCGGGGGGGGGACAATGAGCAGTTCTTC.

This clone was recorded once. The chain couples TRBV18 to TRBJ1-4; D remains ambiguous. This CDR3 region has 15 residues. Trimming removed 3 bases from V and 2 bases from J, with 10 bases in between. Per the germline V gene, CDR1 is KGHSH and CDR2 is LQKENI. The CDR3 region has the DNA TGTGCCAGCTCACCGCCGACTCGCACTAATGAAAAACTGTTTTTT. This translates into CASSPPTRTNEKLFF.

The chain has TRBV23-1 and TRBJ1-1; possibly TRBD1 for D (5 bases). TRBV23-1 is annotated as an ORF whose role is uncertain. Trimming removed 8 bases at V and 1 base at J, with 14 bases between. The CDR3 is 14 amino acids. Here the CDR3 DNA reads TGCGCCAGCTCTAACTACACAGGGAACACTGAAGCTTTCTTT. Protein sequence: CASSNYTGNTEAFF.

The chain links TRBV11-3 to TRBJ1-2; D is ambiguous. V was shortened by 5 bases and J by 3 bases, with 16 bases between the two germline ends. Germline CDR1 reads SGHNT; CDR2 reads YENEEA. This CDR3 contains 15 residues. CDR3 DNA sequence: TGTGCCAGCAGCCCAGGTGGCCAAACCTACTATGGCTACACCTTC. This translates into CASSPGGQTYYGYTF.

The gene calls are TRBV6-5 and TRBJ1-5, with a weak D call TRBD1 (6 bases). CDR1 and CDR2 (germline): MNHEY, SVGAGI. Trimming removed 5 bases at V and 10 bases at J, with 15 bases between. This CDR3 is 13 amino acids long. The CDR3 is CASSRTDRFPQHF. In DNA, the CDR3 is TGTGCCAGCAGTAGAACAGACAGGTTCCCCCAGCATTTT.

This chain links TRBV28 with TRBJ1-4; the match to TRBD1 covers 7 bases. The CDR3 loop spans 16 amino acids. Per germline, CDR1 MDHEN and CDR2 SYDVKM. Trimming at V came to 5 bases and at J to 10 bases, leaving 16 bases not matched to a gene. CDR3 nucleotides: TGTGCCAGCAGTCCCTGGGGGACAGCAAAAGGGGGAAAACTGTTTTTT. It is translated as CASSPWGTAKGGKLFF. Variable domain in full (rest from reference TRBV28 and TRBJ1-4): DVKVTQSSRYLVKRTGEKVFLECVQDMDHENMFWYRQDPGLGLRLIYFSYDVKMKEKGDIPEGYSVSREKKERFSLILESASTNQTSMYLCASSPWGTAKGGKLFFGSGTQLSVL.

The chain combines TRBV7-2 with TRBJ2-1; TRBD2 agrees at 13 bases. The CDR3 runs 16 residues. Trimming removed 0 bases from V and 5 bases from J; junction bases left unmatched: 1. The germline V gene encodes CDR1 SGHTA and CDR2 FQGNSA. The CDR3 DNA follows: TGTGCCAGCAGCTTAGCGGGACTAGCGGGAAACAATGAGCAGTTCTTC. Translation gives CASSLAGLAGNNEQFF. The full variable domain, rest sourced from reference TRBV7-2 and TRBJ2-1, is GAGVSQSPSNKVTEKGKDVELRCDPISGHTALYWYRQSLGQGLEFLIYFQGNSAPDKSGLPSDRFSAERTGGSVSTLTIQRTQQEDSAVYLCASSLAGLAGNNEQFFGPGTRLTVL.

The chain employs TRBV5-1 and TRBJ2-7, with 8 bases matching TRBD2. This CDR3 has 16 amino acids. CDR1 and CDR2 (germline): SGHRS, YFSETQ. V shed 0 bases, J shed 4 bases, and the junction held 9 bases outside the gene matches. This CDR3 reads CASSLGGSGSRYEQYF. The CDR3 bases are TGCGCCAGCAGCTTGGGAGGGAGCGGGAGTAGGTACGAGCAGTACTTC.

This sequence joins TRBV5-1 and TRBJ1-2; TRBD1 is a possible D gene (5 bases). The CDR3 covers 14 residues. The germline CDR1 and CDR2 sequences are SGHRS and YFSETQ. Trimming stripped 4 bases from V and 8 bases from J, with 18 bases between. The CDR3 nucleotides are TGCGCCAGCAGCCCTGATCAGGGAAGTGGGGGCTACACCTTC. Translated, it gives CASSPDQGSGGYTF.